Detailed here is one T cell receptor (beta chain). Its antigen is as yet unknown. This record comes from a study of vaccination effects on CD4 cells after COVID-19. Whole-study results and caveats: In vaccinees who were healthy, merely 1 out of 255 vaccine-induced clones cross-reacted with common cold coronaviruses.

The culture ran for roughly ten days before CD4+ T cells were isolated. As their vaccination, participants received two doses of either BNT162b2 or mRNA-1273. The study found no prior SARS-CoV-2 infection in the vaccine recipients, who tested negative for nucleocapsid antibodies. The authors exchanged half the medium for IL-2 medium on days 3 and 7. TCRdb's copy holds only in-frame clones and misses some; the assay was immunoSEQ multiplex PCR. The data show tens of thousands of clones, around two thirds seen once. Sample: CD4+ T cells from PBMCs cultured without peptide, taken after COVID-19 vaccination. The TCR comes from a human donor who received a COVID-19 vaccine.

CDR3 in amino acids: CASSFNSVNEKLFF. DNA of the CDR3: TGCGCCAGCAGCTTCAACTCCGTTAATGAAAAACTGTTTTTT. The chain uses TRBV5-1 and TRBJ1-4; D not certain. V was pared by 2 bases and J by 4 bases, with 9 bases between. The germline V gene has CDR1 SGHRS and CDR2 YFSETQ. This CDR3 comprises 14 residues.